This T cell receptor beta chain emerged from a study of blood T cells in healthy people across ages. There are a few counts of this clonotype. Its antigen is unidentified. Findings and limits, study-wide: Per million T cells, TCR beta diversity dropped about linearly as age rose.

Caucasian, healthy and from Russia, the donors were aged between about 6 and 90. The CDR3 extends over 14 amino acids. The V gene's germline CDR1 is LGHNA and CDR2 YSLEER. V was pared by 2 bases and J by 2 bases, with 2 bases of the junction left unmatched. The use of a sample-barcoded 5' primer and a J-beta primer mix characterized a second PCR of roughly 6 to 11 cycles. Each CDR3 protein is one row after TCRdb ran MiXCR on the 5' RACE reads. The top ten hold roughly 3.8% of the sample, which has 800,000 or so distinct CDR3 sequences, 20% to 25% seen once. These data also featured in a second study, about T cells of mothers and their children. As that report states: Relative to unrelated pairs, biologically related mother-child dyads exhibited marginally greater, non-significant overlap. At a sensitivity of roughly 91 clones per million clonotypes, no persistent microchimeric T cell clones appeared.

This chain links TRBV4-3 with TRBJ2-7; 8 positions match TRBD1. The sequencing input was blood. This clonotype originated in a boy between 5 and 17 years old in good health. CDR3 sequence (DNA): TGCGCCAGCAGCCAAACCAGGGGGCCCTACGAGCAGTACTTC. Translated: CASSQTRGPYEQYF.